These 26 T cell receptor beta chains originate from one sample sequenced in a study of beta chain features in type 1 diabetes (dated by TCRdb to the late 2010s). Receptors were amplified or captured by the immunoSEQ multiplex PCR assay. The entire isolated RNA was reverse transcribed using the High Capacity cDNA Reverse Transcription Kit, and thus expressed TCRB transcripts were sequenced. Sourced from immuneACCESS, this table was stored by TCRdb with only in-frame sequences that have V and J called. A share of the clones is absent; for the studies checked, an unresolved V gene accounts for under half, and the remainder has no known explanation. The sample has 350,000 to 400,000 clones on record, approximately 15% of them singletons. The ten largest make up about 0.019% of the sample. Sequences were obtained from naive CD4+ T cells from blood. What this sample's cell subset or site label stands for: true naive CD4+ T cells. These receptors all come from a woman under 30 in good health.

This clone has more than one count but fewer than ten. The chain combines TRBV7-9 with TRBJ1-1, with 7 bases identical to TRBD1. Germline CDR1 SEHNR, CDR2 FQNEAQ (reference sequence). CDR3 length: 15 amino acids. V lost 5 bases to trimming and J lost 4 bases; unmatched junction nucleotides: 10. The DNA of the CDR3 is TGTGCCAGCAGCGAAGGGACAGCTTATTTCACTGAAGCTTTCTTT. It specifies CASSEGTAYFTEAFF.

This sequence joins TRBV18 and TRBJ2-2; 9 positions agree with TRBD2. The CDR3 contains 16 residues. With V trimmed by 2 bases and J by 5 bases, 6 bases remained unmatched. Per the germline V gene, CDR1 is KGHSH and CDR2 is LQKENI. CDR3 DNA: TGTGCCAGCTCACCAGTAGCGGGAGTAAGAACCGGGGAGCTGTTTTTT. As protein: CASSPVAGVRTGELFF.

This chain's CDR3 is CASSEDVLGSNEQYF. CDR3 in DNA: TGTGCCAGCAGCGAGGATGTCCTGGGGAGCAACGAGCAGTACTTC. The genes are TRBV5-4 and TRBJ2-7; perhaps TRBD2 as D (5 bases). Germline V gene sequence: CDR1 SGHNT, CDR2 YYREEE (reference sequence). The CDR3 consists of 15 residues. V was pared by 4 bases and J by 5 bases, with 19 bases between.

CDR3 nucleotides: TGCGCCAGCAGCTTCAGTCCAGCGGGGACCTCGAACACCGGGGAGCTGTTTTTT. Translating gives CASSFSPAGTSNTGELFF. This rearrangement joins TRBV5-1 to TRBJ2-2; 7 bases match TRBD2. This CDR3 is 18 amino acids long. Germline loops: CDR1 SGHRS, CDR2 YFSETQ. V lost 2 bases and J lost 0; bases outside the gene matches: 10.

This sequence joins TRBV30 and TRBJ1-1; 7 bases align to TRBD1. This CDR3 spans 11 amino acids. Germline assignment: CDR1 GTSNPN and CDR2 SVGIG (reference sequence). V dropped 3 bases and J dropped 7; count of bases not matched to a gene: 2. The CDR3 here is CAWRTGIEAFF. Written as DNA, the CDR3 is TGTGCCTGGAGGACAGGGATTGAAGCTTTCTTT. The full variable domain, with the rest looked up from reference TRBV30 and TRBJ1-1, is SQTIHQWPATLVQPVGSPLSLECTVEGTSNPNLYWYRQAAGRGLQLLFYSVGIGQISSEVPQNLSASRPQDRQFILSSKKLLLSDSGFYLCAWRTGIEAFFGQGTRLTVV.

This clone was seen more than once but under ten times. V and J are TRBV30 and TRBJ1-1; no firm D call. Trimming removed 8 bases at V and 5 bases at J, with 21 bases between. The CDR3 contains 14 residues. CDR1 is GTSNPN and CDR2 is SVGIG in the germline V gene (reference sequence). CDR3 coding DNA: TGTGCCCACTGGAGAAGAAGCATGGTGACTGAAGCTTTCTTT. Amino acid sequence: CAHWRRSMVTEAFF.

The table lists this clone with a few counts. The chain recombines TRBV25-1 with TRBJ2-2, with D perhaps TRBD1 (6 bases). The CDR3 runs 15 residues. Germline V gene lookup returns CDR1 MGHDK and CDR2 SYGVNS. Trimming removed 2 bases at V and 1 base at J, with 8 bases between. Here the CDR3 DNA reads TGTGCCAGCAGTGAACAGGGGCGGAACACCGGGGAGCTGTTTTTT. Its translation: CASSEQGRNTGELFF.

In DNA form, the CDR3 reads TGTGCCATCAGTGTTATAGACATGAACACTGAAGCTTTCTTT. Translated: CAISVIDMNTEAFF. The chain uses TRBV10-3 and TRBJ1-1; D is uncertain. Between the trimmed V and J ends, which lost 4 bases and 0 bases, there was a span of 9 bases. The CDR3 has 14 residues. Germline-derived CDR1 and CDR2 are ENHRY and SYGVKD.

This clone occurred a few times. This chain connects TRBV30 to TRBJ1-5, with D possibly being TRBD1 (6 bases). Germline CDR1 is GTSNPN and CDR2 is SVGIG (reference sequence). The CDR3 covers 14 residues. Trimming pared 0 bases from V and 4 bases from J, leaving 10 bases between. CDR3 DNA: TGTGCCTGGAGTGTGTTGGGGGCGAATCAGCCCCAGCATTTT. This translates into CAWSVLGANQPQHF. The full variable domain, completed using reference TRBV30 and TRBJ1-5, is SQTIHQWPATLVQPVGSPLSLECTVEGTSNPNLYWYRQAAGRGLQLLFYSVGIGQISSEVPQNLSASRPQDRQFILSSKKLLLSDSGFYLCAWSVLGANQPQHFGDGTRLSIL.

This clone was detected only a few times. This chain joins TRBV4-1 and TRBJ1-2; no clear D gene. The V gene's germline CDR1 is MGHRA and CDR2 YSYEKL. This CDR3 has 13 amino acids. Trimming pared 1 base from V and 5 bases from J, leaving 8 bases between. The CDR3 bases are TGCGCCAGCAGCCAAGCGCGGCAGTATGGCTACACCTTC. Its translation: CASSQARQYGYTF.

The rearrangement joins TRBV7-2 to TRBJ2-7, with 13 bases lining up with TRBD2. CDR1 and CDR2 (germline): SGHTA, FQGNSA. J was trimmed by 1 base and V by 6 bases; bases with no gene match: 3. This CDR3 is 15 amino acids long. CDR3 bases: TGTGCCAGCAGGCGGACTAGCGGGAGATCCTACGAGCAGTACTTC. It translates to CASRRTSGRSYEQYF.

The sample holds a few counts of this clone. This chain uses TRBV30 with TRBJ2-7, with TRBD2 matching over 8 bases. This CDR3 spans 15 amino acids. Unmatched junction bases numbered 12, after V lost 1 base and J lost 7 bases. Germline-derived CDR1 and CDR2 are GTSNPN and SVGIG (reference sequence). CDR3 nucleotide sequence: TGTGCCTGGAGTGCCCTGGGGAGCGGGAGCAGGGAGCAGTACTTC. Translation: CAWSALGSGSREQYF.

This clone has only a few counts. The V gene is TRBV28, the J gene TRBJ2-1, with D possibly TRBD2 on 6 matching bases. Germline CDR1 and CDR2: MDHEN and SYDVKM. This CDR3 region has 15 residues. The V end lost 5 bases, the J end lost 9 bases, and 20 bases lay between the germline ends. The CDR3 spells CASSVSGRPLVEQFF. The CDR3 region has the DNA TGTGCCAGCAGTGTTAGCGGAAGGCCCTTGGTTGAGCAGTTCTTC.

This clone was counted a few times. The chain is built from TRBV30 and TRBJ2-5; TRBD1 is a possible D gene (6 bases). Germline CDR1 GTSNPN, CDR2 SVGIG (reference sequence). The CDR3 covers 14 residues. Deletions cut 0 bases from V and 6 bases from J, with 14 bases between. CDR3 DNA: TGTGCCTGGAGTGTACAGGGCAGGACCAAGACCCAGTACTTC. This translates into CAWSVQGRTKTQYF.

This clone was counted only a few times. The chain couples TRBV29-1 to TRBJ2-1; possible D gene TRBD2, 5 bases. Germline V gene data show CDR1 as SQVTM and CDR2 as ANQGSEA. Trimming removed 4 bases at V and 7 bases at J, with 8 bases between. This CDR3 is built from 11 residues. The CDR3 DNA reads TGCAGCGTTGTACCGGGGAATGAGCAGTTCTTC. Translating it yields CSVVPGNEQFF.

The sample holds a few counts of this clone. The J gene is TRBJ2-3, the V gene TRBV5-4, with TRBD2 matching over 11 bases. Germline V gene data show CDR1 as SGHNT and CDR2 as YYREEE (reference sequence). V lost 3 bases and J lost 4; bases outside the gene matches: 4. The CDR3 spans 15 residues. CDR3 amino acids: CASSSTSGSADTQYF. As DNA, the CDR3 is TGTGCCAGCAGCTCCACTAGCGGGAGTGCAGATACGCAGTATTTT.

This clone has only a few counts. The rearrangement joins TRBV6-6 to TRBJ2-7; TRBD2 matches 10 bases. Germline CDR1 reads MNHNY; CDR2 reads SVGAGI (reference sequence). V lost 5 bases and J lost 5; bases outside the gene matches: 9. There are 15 residues in the CDR3. The CDR3 bases are TGTGCCAGCAGTGACCAAGCGGGAGGGAGTCACGAGCAGTACTTC. Its translation: CASSDQAGGSHEQYF.

V usage is TRBV5-4 and J usage is TRBJ2-3, with 8 bases that match TRBD1. Germline lookup yields CDR1 SGHNT and CDR2 YYREEE (reference sequence). V trimming: 3 bases; J trimming: 3 bases; junction bases outside the gene matches: 18. The CDR3 runs 19 residues. DNA of the CDR3: TGTGCCAGCAGCTGGACGCCTTTTCGCGGACAGGGTAGAACAGATACGCAGTATTTT. This sequence encodes CASSWTPFRGQGRTDTQYF.

The genes are TRBV9 and TRBJ2-5, with 10 bases lining up with TRBD2. Per the germline V gene, CDR1 is SGDLS and CDR2 is YYNGEE. V lost 3 bases and J lost 1; bases outside the gene matches: 9. The CDR3 is made up of 17 amino acids. CDR3 protein: CASSGPGTSAVQETQYF. CDR3 nucleotide sequence: TGTGCCAGCAGCGGACCCGGGACTAGCGCCGTCCAAGAGACCCAGTACTTC.

The chain joins TRBV6-1 to TRBJ2-3; tentative D call: TRBD1 (6 bases). V dropped 6 bases and J dropped 3 bases, with 7 bases sitting between them. This CDR3 region has 12 residues. Germline V gives CDR1 MNHNS, CDR2 SASEGT. The CDR3 region has the DNA TGTGCCAGCAGCACAGGGACAGATACGCAGTATTTT. It is translated as CASSTGTDTQYF.

J is TRBJ1-1 and V is TRBV25-1, with D unresolved. Trimming stripped 1 base from V and 4 bases from J, with 16 bases between. The germline V gene encodes CDR1 MGHDK and CDR2 SYGVNS. This CDR3 spans 16 amino acids. CDR3: CASSEFGTPGGTEAFF. The CDR3 nucleotides are TGTGCCAGCAGTGAATTCGGAACCCCCGGAGGCACTGAAGCTTTCTTT.

This clone was observed a handful of times. The chain couples TRBV9 to TRBJ2-1; 7 bases are shared with TRBD2. The CDR3 extends over 14 amino acids. The ends lost 2 bases at V and 8 bases at J; junction bases unmatched: 7. Per the germline V gene, CDR1 is SGDLS and CDR2 is YYNGEE. The CDR3 spells CASSVSLASHEQFF. In nucleotides, the CDR3 is TGTGCCAGCAGCGTTTCACTAGCGTCACATGAGCAGTTCTTC.

V and J are TRBV30 and TRBJ1-1, with 8 bases fitting TRBD1. In germline, CDR1 is GTSNPN, CDR2 SVGIG (reference sequence). The length of the CDR3 is 17 residues. V lost 3 bases to trimming and J lost 5 bases; unmatched junction nucleotides: 17. The CDR3 DNA is TGTGCCTGGAGGAGCGGGCCGGGACAGGAGGGGTTTACTGAAGCTTTCTTT. Residues: CAWRSGPGQEGFTEAFF.

This chain connects TRBV5-1 to TRBJ2-3; 15 bases are shared with TRBD2. V lost 4 bases and J lost 3; bases outside the gene matches: 3. CDR3 size: 16 residues. Looked up from germline, CDR1 is SGHRS and CDR2 is YFSETQ. The CDR3 sequence: CASSQGTSGRTDTQYF. In nucleotides, the CDR3 is TGCGCCAGCAGCCAGGGGACTAGCGGGAGGACAGATACGCAGTATTTT.

The V call is TRBV29-1, the J call TRBJ2-2, with 16 bases lining up with TRBD2. The V gene end was trimmed by 7 bases and the J gene end by 4 bases; junction bases not matched to a gene: 9. Per the germline V gene, CDR1 is SQVTM and CDR2 is ANQGSEA. CDR3 size: 17 residues. The CDR3, as DNA: TGCAGCGGGGCGGGACTAGCGGGAGGGCCGGCCACCGGGGAGCTGTTTTTT. Translated, it gives CSGAGLAGGPATGELFF.

The chain uses TRBV6-6 and TRBJ2-1; the D is unclear. In germline, CDR1 is MNHNY, CDR2 SVGAGI (reference sequence). The CDR3 covers 11 residues. The V and J ends lost 5 bases and 10 bases respectively, with 9 bases between them. DNA of the CDR3: TGTGCCAGCAGTCCCCTCAGGGAGCAGTTCTTC. Protein product: CASSPLREQFF.